The T cell receptor (beta chain) under discussion was sequenced for a study of regulatory T cells in long-lasting Graves disease. Concerning this clonotype: Its antigen remains unidentified.

According to the study, TCR beta libraries were built with iRepertoire HTBI primers and CDR3-region Arm-PCR. TCRdb redid the calling of the multiplex PCR reads with MiXCR, one entry per CDR3 protein. The sample contains approximately 350,000 distinct CDR3 sequences, around 16% of which appear only once. Time point in this sample: newly diagnosed GD, antithyroid drugs for less than 3 months. PBMCs provided the RNA from which the TCR library was made. The V and J ends lost 0 bases and 5 bases respectively, with 16 bases between them. The germline gives CDR1 LGHNA, CDR2 YNFKEQ. The CDR3 has 17 amino acids. Study-level findings and limits: There was favoring of TRBV28, TRBJ1-2 and TRBJ2-5 in persistent disease.

This sample was also put to use in a study of T cells in Graves' hyperthyroidism and ophthalmopathy. That source notes: HTBI primers were employed in a first-round RT-PCR of the TCR CDR3.

V is TRBV4-2 and J is TRBJ1-4; D unresolved. The specimen comprised peripheral blood mononuclear cells (PBMCs), sampled at new diagnosis, from a patient treated with antithyroid drugs. This receptor was taken from a woman under 30 with Graves disease. The CDR3 DNA is TGTGCCAGCAGCCAAGAGTTGCAGGCAAGGAAAAATGAAAAACTGTTTTTT. Translation gives CASSQELQARKNEKLFF.